The 3 T cell receptor beta chains presented below share a single source sample, sequenced in a study of blood T cell repertoires in COVID-19. The repertoire was sequenced with immunoSEQ multiplex PCR; TCRdb's copy has only in-frame clones and lacks some. The profile shows hundreds of thousands of clones, about 89% of them singletons. Sequencing used peripheral blood. The origin of the receptors is a middle-aged woman who had recovered from COVID-19.

This rearrangement joins TRBV5-1 to TRBJ1-2; D perhaps matches TRBD1 (5 bases). V was cut by 0 bases and J by 4 bases, with 16 bases left in between. Per the germline V gene, CDR1 is SGHRS and CDR2 is YFSETQ. The CDR3 extends over 16 amino acids. This chain's CDR3 is CASSLEPQGNGYGYTF. The CDR3 DNA reads as TGCGCCAGCAGCTTGGAACCTCAGGGTAATGGCTATGGCTACACCTTC. Using reference TRBV5-1 and TRBJ1-2 for the parts outside the CDR3, the full variable domain is KAGVTQTPRYLIKTRGQQVTLSCSPISGHRSVSWYQQTPGQGLQFLFEYFSETQRNKGNFPGRFSGRQFSNSRSEMNVSTLELGDSALYLCASSLEPQGNGYGYTFGSGTRLTVV.

The rearrangement joins TRBV6-5 to TRBJ1-5; D is uncertain. The V gene lost 8 bases and the J gene lost 0 bases, with 11 bases spanning the gap. Germline V gives CDR1 MNHEY, CDR2 SVGAGI. The CDR3 totals 14 residues. The CDR3: CASSWAFSNQPQHF. The DNA of the CDR3 is TGTGCCAGCTCGTGGGCTTTTAGCAATCAGCCCCAGCATTTT.

The V and J genes are TRBV5-6 and TRBJ1-5, with 7 bases that match TRBD1. The CDR3 covers 17 residues. Trimming cost V 3 bases and J 0 bases; bases outside gene matches: 9. CDR1 SGHDT and CDR2 YYEEEE come from the germline V gene. In nucleotides, the CDR3 is TGTGCCAGCAGCTGGACTACAGGGGTGGGTAGCAATCAGCCCCAGCATTTT. It specifies CASSWTTGVGSNQPQHF.